Shown below are 16 T cell receptor beta chains from a single sample sequenced in a study of blood T cell repertoires in COVID-19 (dated by TCRdb to about 2020). Library construction relied on the immunoSEQ multiplex PCR assay. Entries here come from immuneACCESS through TCRdb and include only in-frame sequences with V and J called. Some clones fail to appear in such tables; in the studies checked, an unresolved V gene covers under half of the shortfall, and the cause of the remainder is unknown. This sample is represented by 300,000 to 400,000 clones; roughly 90% of them were singletons. The ten largest clones capture roughly 4.1% of the sample. Sequencing used peripheral blood. Receptor source: a woman aged 50 to 60 with active or convalescent COVID-19.

This chain connects TRBV19 to TRBJ1-2, with a possible D match to TRBD1 (6 bases). Trimming took off 9 bases at V and 2 bases at J, with 19 bases between the two ends. This CDR3 has 15 residues. Germline-derived CDR1 and CDR2 are LNHDA and SQIVND (reference sequence). CDR3 amino acids: CASATGQSVNYGYTF. CDR3 nucleotides: TGTGCCAGCGCGACGGGACAATCGGTCAACTATGGCTACACCTTC.

This chain uses TRBV5-5 with TRBJ2-1; 11 positions agree with TRBD2. This CDR3 spans 17 amino acids. In germline, CDR1 is SGHKS, CDR2 YYEKEE (reference sequence). V was clipped by 5 bases and J by 0 bases; unmatched bases: 7. In DNA, the CDR3 is TGTGCCAGCAGAACACTAGCGGGGGTGAGCTCCTACAATGAGCAGTTCTTC. This gives the protein CASRTLAGVSSYNEQFF.

The chain recombines TRBV28 with TRBJ2-2, with TRBD1 matching 8 bases. Germline V lookup: CDR1 MDHEN, CDR2 SYDVKM. CDR3 length: 14 residues. V trimming: 10 bases; J trimming: 0 bases; junction bases outside the gene matches: 4. The CDR3 nucleotides are TGTGCCACCAGGACAGGGACGAACACCGGGGAGCTGTTTTTT. It encodes CATRTGTNTGELFF. The variable domain in full, completed from reference TRBV28 and TRBJ2-2, reads DVKVTQSSRYLVKRTGEKVFLECVQDMDHENMFWYRQDPGLGLRLIYFSYDVKMKEKGDIPEGYSVSREKKERFSLILESASTNQTSMYLCATRTGTNTGELFFGEGSRLTVL.

V gene TRBV4-2 combines with J gene TRBJ2-1, with TRBD1 identical over 9 bases. V shed 0 bases, J shed 3 bases, and the junction held 12 bases outside the gene matches. The CDR3 is 19 amino acids. Germline CDR1 LGHNA, CDR2 YNFKEQ. The CDR3 region has the DNA TGTGCCAGCAGCCAAGAGGGACAGGGTATCATGATGGGCTACAATGAGCAGTTCTTC. It yields the protein CASSQEGQGIMMGYNEQFF.

The rearrangement uses TRBV28 and TRBJ2-5, with 15 bases matching TRBD2. The CDR3 runs 17 residues. The V and J ends lost 7 bases and 5 bases, in that order; junction bases with no gene match: 11. CDR1 and CDR2 from the germline V gene are MDHEN and SYDVKM. DNA for the CDR3: TGTGCCAGCACCCTAGGCGGACTAGCGGGAGGGTTCGAGACCCAGTACTTC. Its protein product is CASTLGGLAGGFETQYF.

The genes are TRBV18 and TRBJ2-5; 9 bases align to TRBD1. There are 18 residues in the CDR3. The germline gives CDR1 KGHSH, CDR2 LQKENI. V gave up 6 bases and J gave up 1 base; unmatched junction bases: 15. The CDR3 bases are TGTGCCAGCTCGCGCACCGGGACAGGGCAGTTGGTCCAAGAGACCCAGTACTTC. Encoded protein: CASSRTGTGQLVQETQYF.

The chain has TRBV4-1 and TRBJ2-3, with 7 bases that match TRBD2. Germline CDR1 and CDR2: MGHRA and YSYEKL. CDR3 size: 13 residues. Unmatched junction bases numbered 0, after V lost 1 base and J lost 5 bases. CDR3 coding DNA: TGCGCCAGCAGCCAAGGGGGGGGAGATACGCAGTATTTT. Amino acids: CASSQGGGDTQYF.

This clone came up a few times. The J gene is TRBJ2-7, the V gene TRBV6-6, with TRBD2 as a possible D gene (6 bases). Germline values: CDR1 MNHNY, CDR2 SVGAGI (reference sequence). The CDR3 is 14 residues long. V was shortened by 0 bases and J by 2 bases, with 8 bases between the two germline ends. CDR3 residues: CASSYSRGPYEQYF. The CDR3 DNA is TGTGCCAGCAGTTACTCGCGGGGCCCCTACGAGCAGTACTTC.

Comment on this clone: The junction departs from germline at one end; a sequencing error may be responsible. The V call is TRBV6-1, the J call TRBJ2-3, with a tentative D call TRBD1 (5 bases). In germline, CDR1 is MNHNS, CDR2 SASEGT. The CDR3 spans 14 residues. The CDR3 protein is CASREGASTDTQYF. The CDR3 DNA reads as TGTGCCAGCAGGGAAGGGGCTAGCACAGATACGCAGTATTTT.

This chain joins TRBV9 and TRBJ2-7; D might be TRBD2 (6 bases). Germline V CDR1 and CDR2: SGDLS, YYNGEE. V shed 3 bases and J shed 3 bases, with 10 bases lying between them. The CDR3 is 13 residues long. CDR3 amino acids: CASSAGGSYEQYF. The CDR3 coding sequence is TGTGCCAGCAGCGCAGGAGGGAGCTACGAGCAGTACTTC.

V and J are TRBV19 and TRBJ1-1, with D perhaps matching TRBD1 (5 bases). The germline V gene encodes CDR1 LNHDA and CDR2 SQIVND (reference sequence). The CDR3 runs 13 residues. Trimming took 7 bases from V and 4 from J, leaving 13 bases between them. CDR3 DNA: TGTGCCAGTACAGGGTACGAGAGCACTGAAGCTTTCTTT. Amino acids: CASTGYESTEAFF.

This clone was observed a handful of times. V is TRBV15 and J is TRBJ1-2; D gene uncertain. This CDR3 contains 14 residues. Germline assignment: CDR1 LNHNV and CDR2 YYDKDF (reference sequence). The V end was cut by 5 bases, the J end by 4 bases, with 14 bases between. CDR3 DNA: TGTGCCACCAGCCCCGGGCGGGGAAGCTATGGCTACACCTTC. Its protein is CATSPGRGSYGYTF.

V is TRBV2 and J is TRBJ1-1; 7 bases are shared with TRBD1. The germline V gene encodes CDR1 SNHLY and CDR2 FYNNEI. V shed 8 bases and J 3 bases; nucleotides not matched to a gene: 3. The CDR3 sequence is 12 residues long. The CDR3 sequence is CASRRGDTEAFF. The CDR3 bases are TGTGCCAGCCGCAGGGGGGACACTGAAGCTTTCTTT.

This chain uses TRBV11-1 with TRBJ1-6; D remains ambiguous. This CDR3 region has 14 residues. Germline loops: CDR1 SGHAT, CDR2 FQDESV (reference sequence). Deletions cut 5 bases from V and 4 bases from J, with 9 bases between. The DNA for the CDR3 is TGTGCCAGCAGCCCCGCGGGATATAATTCACCCCTCCACTTT. The encoded protein is CASSPAGYNSPLHF.

The genes are TRBV28 and TRBJ1-2; TRBD1 is a possible D gene (6 bases). CDR3 length equals 15 residues. Trimming took off 2 bases at V and 3 bases at J, with 13 bases between the two ends. Germline values: CDR1 MDHEN, CDR2 SYDVKM. CDR3 amino acids: CASSLGRGGDYGYTF. CDR3 bases: TGTGCCAGCAGTTTAGGCCGAGGGGGAGACTATGGCTACACCTTC.

The rearrangement links TRBV27 to TRBJ1-1; possible D gene TRBD1, 6 bases. Trimming pared 6 bases from V and 6 bases from J, leaving 17 bases between. CDR1 is MNHEY, CDR2 SMNVEV, per germline (reference sequence). The CDR3 contains 14 residues. This CDR3 is CASSGAGGGAEAFF. CDR3 nucleotides: TGTGCCAGCAGCGGAGCGGGCGGGGGCGCTGAAGCTTTCTTT.